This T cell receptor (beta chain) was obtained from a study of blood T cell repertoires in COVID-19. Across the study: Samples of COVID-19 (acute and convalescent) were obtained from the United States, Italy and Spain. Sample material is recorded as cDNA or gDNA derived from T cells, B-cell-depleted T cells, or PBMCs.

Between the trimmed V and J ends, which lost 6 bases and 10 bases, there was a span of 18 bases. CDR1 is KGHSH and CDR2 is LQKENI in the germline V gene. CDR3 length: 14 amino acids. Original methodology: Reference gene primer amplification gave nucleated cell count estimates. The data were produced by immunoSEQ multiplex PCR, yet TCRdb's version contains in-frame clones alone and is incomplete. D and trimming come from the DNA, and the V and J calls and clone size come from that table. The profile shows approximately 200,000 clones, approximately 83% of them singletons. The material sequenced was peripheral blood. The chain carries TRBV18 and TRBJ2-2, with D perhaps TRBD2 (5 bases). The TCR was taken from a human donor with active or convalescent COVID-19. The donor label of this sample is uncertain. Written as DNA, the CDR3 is TGTGCCAGCTCCCTTGAGGGAACGGGCGCGGAGCTGTTTTTT. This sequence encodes CASSLEGTGAELFF.